This record concerns one TCR beta chain sequence. Alongside a J-beta primer mix, a sample-barcoded 5' primer served in a second PCR lasting roughly 7 to 11 cycles. CDR3-containing paired-end reads numbered at least 2.5 million in each sample. MiXCR, run by TCRdb on the 5' RACE reads, gives a single entry per CDR3 protein. The sample includes approximately 800,000 distinct CDR3 sequences, 20% to 25% seen only once; the top ten take 3% to 4.5%. The data were obtained in a study of blood T cells in healthy people across ages. CDR1 is DFQATT and CDR2 is SNEGSKA in the germline V gene (reference sequence). The V gene end was trimmed by 3 bases and the J gene end by 3 bases; junction bases not matched to a gene: 5. The CDR3 is 15 residues long. The data were also submitted as part of a second study, on T cells of mothers and their children. Per that paper: Three healthy Caucasian mothers gave samples, and so did their six children. Related mother and child pairs showed slightly greater overlap (not significant) than unrelated pairs did. Nobody spotted any persistent microchimeric T cell clones.

J is TRBJ1-5 and V is TRBV20-1, with TRBD1 identical over 10 bases. Specimen: blood. This receptor was obtained from a boy between 10 and 17 years old in good health. CDR3 in DNA: TGCAGTGCTAGGACAGGGGGCGGTACCAATCAGCCCCAGCATTTT. Residues: CSARTGGGTNQPQHF.